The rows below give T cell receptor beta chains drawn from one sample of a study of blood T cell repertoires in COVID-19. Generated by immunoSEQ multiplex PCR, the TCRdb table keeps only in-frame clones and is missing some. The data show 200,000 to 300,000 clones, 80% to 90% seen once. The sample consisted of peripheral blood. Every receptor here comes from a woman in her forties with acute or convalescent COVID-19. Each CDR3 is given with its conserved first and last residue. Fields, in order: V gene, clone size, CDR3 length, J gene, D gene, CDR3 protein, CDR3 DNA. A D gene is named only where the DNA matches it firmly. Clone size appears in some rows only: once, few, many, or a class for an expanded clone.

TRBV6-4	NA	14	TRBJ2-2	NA	CASSDVANTGELFF	TGTGCCAGCAGTGACGTCGCGAACACCGGGGAGCTGTTTTTT
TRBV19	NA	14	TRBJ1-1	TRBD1	CASSIRGLGAEAFF	TGTGCCAGTAGTATCAGGGGGCTGGGGGCTGAAGCTTTCTTT
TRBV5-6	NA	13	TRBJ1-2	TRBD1	CATSSGTGGPCTF	TGTGCCACCTCATCCGGGACAGGGGGTCCGTGCACCTTC
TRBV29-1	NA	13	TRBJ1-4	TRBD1	CSVAGTGNEKLFF	TGCAGCGTAGCCGGGACAGGGAATGAAAAACTGTTTTTT
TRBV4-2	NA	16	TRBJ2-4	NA	CASSQVLQGDKNIQYF	TGTGCCAGCAGCCAAGTATTGCAGGGCGACAAAAACATTCAGTACTTC
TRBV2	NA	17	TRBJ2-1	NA	CASSGIKAQVRRSEQFF	TGTGCCAGCAGCGGGATAAAGGCCCAGGTGAGGAGGAGTGAGCAGTTCTTC
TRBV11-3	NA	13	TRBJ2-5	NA	CASSLGGRETQYF	TGTGCCAGCAGCTTAGGAGGGCGCGAGACCCAGTACTTC
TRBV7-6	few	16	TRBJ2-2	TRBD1	CASSRQGAKNTGELFF	TGTGCCAGCAGCCGACAGGGGGCGAAGAACACCGGGGAGCTGTTTTTT
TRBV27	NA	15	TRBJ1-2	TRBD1	CASSLMGQGYYGYTF	TGTGCCAGCAGTTTAATGGGACAGGGCTACTATGGCTACACCTTC
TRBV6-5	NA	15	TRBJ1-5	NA	CASSIGRDSNQPQHF	TGTGCCAGCAGTATAGGACGGGATAGCAATCAGCCCCAGCATTTT
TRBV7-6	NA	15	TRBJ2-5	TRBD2	CASSSGLAGEETQYF	TGTGCCAGCAGCTCCGGACTAGCGGGGGAAGAGACCCAGTACTTC
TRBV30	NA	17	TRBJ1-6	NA	CAWSVKGGRVRNSPLHF	TGTGCCTGGAGTGTTAAGGGAGGGAGGGTCAGGAATTCACCCCTCCACTTT
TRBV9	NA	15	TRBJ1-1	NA	CASSLRGRENTEAFF	TGTGCCAGCAGCTTGAGGGGGAGGGAGAACACTGAAGCTTTCTTT
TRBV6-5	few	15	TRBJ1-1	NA	CASSTLRVMNTEAFF	TGTGCCAGCAGTACGCTTAGAGTAATGAACACTGAAGCTTTCTTT
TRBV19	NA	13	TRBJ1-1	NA	CASSQTVNTEAFF	TGTGCCAGTAGCCAGACAGTGAACACTGAAGCTTTCTTT
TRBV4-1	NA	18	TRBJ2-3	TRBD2	CASSQESAASGHTDTQYF	TGCGCCAGCAGCCAAGAATCGGCGGCTAGCGGACACACAGATACGCAGTATTTT
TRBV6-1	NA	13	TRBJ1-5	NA	CASSEGRVGPQHF	TGTGCCAGCAGTGAGGGCAGGGTCGGGCCCCAGCATTTT
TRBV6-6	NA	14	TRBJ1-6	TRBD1	CASHMGQGRSPLHF	TGTGCCAGCCATATGGGACAGGGCCGTTCACCCCTCCACTTT
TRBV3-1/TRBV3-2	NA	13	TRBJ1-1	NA	CASSQGGGLKAFF	TGTGCCAGCAGCCAAGGCGGGGGGCTGAAAGCTTTCTTT
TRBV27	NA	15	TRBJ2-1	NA	CASSTDRATGDEQFF	TGTGCCAGCAGTACCGACAGGGCGACGGGGGATGAGCAGTTCTTC
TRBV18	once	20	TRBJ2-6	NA	CASSPPIGRGQLSGANVLTF	TGTGCCAGCTCACCACCGATAGGCAGGGGCCAACTTTCTGGGGCCAACGTCCTGACTTTC
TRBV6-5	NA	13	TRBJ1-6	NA	CASSESYNSPLHF	TGTGCCAGCAGCGAGTCCTATAATTCACCCCTCCACTTT
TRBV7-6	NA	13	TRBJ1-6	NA	CASSAKEDSPLHF	TGTGCCAGCAGCGCCAAAGAGGATTCACCCCTCCACTTT
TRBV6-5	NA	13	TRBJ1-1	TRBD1	CASSYSRGQEAFF	TGTGCCAGCAGTTACAGCAGGGGGCAAGAAGCTTTCTTT
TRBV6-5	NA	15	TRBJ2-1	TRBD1	CASSPGQNGVNEQFF	TGTGCCAGCAGCCCGGGACAGAATGGTGTCAATGAGCAGTTCTTC
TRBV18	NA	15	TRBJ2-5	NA	CASSSTRARQETQYF	TGTGCCAGCTCATCGACTAGGGCTAGACAAGAGACCCAGTACTTC
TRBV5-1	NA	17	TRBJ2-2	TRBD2	CASSTRTSGDGTGELFF	TGCGCCAGCAGCACCCGGACTAGCGGGGATGGGACCGGGGAGCTGTTTTTT
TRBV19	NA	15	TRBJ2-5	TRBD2	CASSIISGGAQTQYF	TGTGCCAGTAGTATTATCAGCGGGGGGGCACAGACCCAGTACTTC
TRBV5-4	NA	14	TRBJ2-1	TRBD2	CASSMRGAGNEQFF	TGTGCCAGCAGCATGCGGGGGGCTGGCAATGAGCAGTTCTTC
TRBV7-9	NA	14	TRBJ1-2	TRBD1	CASSLGGQGNGYTF	TGTGCCAGCAGCTTAGGAGGACAGGGAAATGGCTACACCTTC
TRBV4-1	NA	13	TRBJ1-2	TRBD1	CASSRDRGHGYTF	TGCGCCAGCAGCCGGGACAGGGGGCATGGCTACACCTTC
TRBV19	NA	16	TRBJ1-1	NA	CASTISSGHMNTEAFF	TGTGCCAGTACTATATCGTCGGGACACATGAACACTGAAGCTTTCTTT